These 27 T cell receptor beta chains share one sample of origin, sequenced in a study of blood T cells in healthy people across ages. Sample-barcoded 5' priming and a J-beta primer mix drove a second PCR of roughly 6 to 12 cycles. TCRdb re-analysed the 5' RACE reads in MiXCR, keeping a single row per CDR3 protein. Here the sample spans roughly 1.9 million distinct CDR3 sequences, 30% to 40% being singletons. Sequencing was done on a sample of blood. These receptors were taken from a human donor in good health.

There are a few counts of this clonotype. The chain links TRBV5-1 to TRBJ1-2; 8 bases line up with TRBD1. Trimming took 5 bases from V and 6 from J; bases not matched to a gene: 6. Per germline, CDR1 SGHRS and CDR2 YFSETQ. The CDR3 consists of 13 residues. The CDR3 coding sequence is TGCGCCAGCAGACCTTTGGGACAGGATGGCTACACCTTC. It codes for CASRPLGQDGYTF.

The sample holds a few counts of this clonotype. The V call is TRBV12-3 or TRBV12-4, the J call TRBJ1-2; no reliable D call. V was cut by 0 bases and J by 8 bases, with 19 bases left in between. This CDR3 comprises 16 residues. The CDR3: CASSLALFAGQKGYTF. In nucleotides, the CDR3 is TGTGCCAGCAGTTTAGCGCTTTTTGCCGGTCAAAAGGGCTACACCTTC.

The table lists this clonotype with a count of one. The CDR3 DNA sequence: TGTGCCAGCAGCCGGGACAGGTCAGAGAGAAACACCATATATTTT. Protein product: CASSRDRSERNTIYF. The chain recombines TRBV27 with TRBJ1-3; 8 nucleotides line up with TRBD1. Germline V lookup: CDR1 MNHEY, CDR2 SMNVEV (reference sequence). The CDR3 runs to 15 residues. Trimming took 6 bases from V and 5 from J; bases not matched to a gene: 9.

A word on this clonotype: A much more abundant neighbour one base away suggests this may be a read error. The genes are TRBV6-5 and TRBJ2-3; TRBD2 agrees at 11 bases. This CDR3 is 14 amino acids long. Germline CDR1 reads MNHEY; CDR2 reads SVGAGI. The CDR3 coding sequence is TGTGCCAGCAGTCGACTAGCGGGGACAGGTACGCAGTATTTT. Translating it yields CASSRLAGTGTQYF.

The chain employs TRBV9 and TRBJ2-1; 10 bases are shared with TRBD1. The CDR3 consists of 18 residues. Germline CDR1 SGDLS, CDR2 YYNGEE. Trimming took 2 bases from V and 2 from J; bases not matched to a gene: 10. This CDR3 is CASSVYTGTGDTYNEQFF. CDR3 coding DNA: TGTGCCAGCAGCGTGTATACCGGGACAGGGGATACCTACAATGAGCAGTTCTTC. The full variable domain, in which reference TRBV9 and TRBJ2-1 provide the parts outside the CDR3, is DSGVTQTPKHLITATGQRVTLRCSPRSGDLSVYWYQQSLDQGLQFLIQYYNGEERAKGNILERFSAQQFPDLHSELNLSSLELGDSALYFCASSVYTGTGDTYNEQFFGPGTRLTVL.

This clonotype was seen more than once but under ten times. The gene calls are TRBV4-3 and TRBJ2-1, with D possibly matching TRBD1 (5 bases). Germline V gene sequence: CDR1 LGHNA, CDR2 YSLEER. This CDR3 comprises 16 residues. Trimming took off 1 base at V and 7 bases at J, with 17 bases between the two ends. This chain's CDR3 is CASSQGVWGWQNEQFF. The CDR3 coding sequence is TGCGCCAGCAGCCAAGGCGTCTGGGGCTGGCAGAATGAGCAGTTCTTC.

The chain links TRBV15 to TRBJ2-5, with a weak D call TRBD1 (6 bases). The germline V and J ends were trimmed by 5 bases and 2 bases, with 12 bases remaining between them. From germline, CDR1 is LNHNV and CDR2 YYDKDF (reference sequence). This CDR3 region has 14 residues. The CDR3 spells CATSRRTVQETQYF. DNA for the CDR3: TGTGCCACCAGCCGTCGGACAGTTCAAGAGACCCAGTACTTC.

In this sample, this clonotype turned up once. V is TRBV5-1 and J is TRBJ2-4; 7 nucleotides agree with TRBD2. Trimming at V came to 4 bases and at J to 3 bases, leaving 7 bases not matched to a gene. The V gene's germline CDR1 is SGHRS and CDR2 YFSETQ. This CDR3 contains 15 residues. Here the CDR3 DNA reads TGCGCCAGCAGCAGTGCTAGCGGAGGCAAAAACATTCAGTACTTC. Its translation is CASSSASGGKNIQYF.

The chain uses TRBV7-2 and TRBJ2-5; tentatively, D is TRBD1 (6 bases). Germline CDR1 reads SGHTA; CDR2 reads FQGNSA. Trimming took off 1 base at V and 5 bases at J, with 20 bases between the two ends. The CDR3 length is 17 residues. The CDR3 nucleotides are TGTGCCAGCAGCTTAGTAGCCACAGGGCTGGGAGTGGAGACCCAGTACTTC. Its translation: CASSLVATGLGVETQYF.

CDR3 nucleotides: TGTGCCAGCGTGAAGGACTCCTACAATGAGCAGTTCTTC. This encodes CASVKDSYNEQFF. The chain combines TRBV6-2 or TRBV6-3 with TRBJ2-1; D is unresolved. Germline CDR1 MNHEY, CDR2 SVGEGT. The CDR3 spans 13 residues. Trimming took 8 bases from V and 0 from J, leaving 8 bases between them.

This clonotype was observed a handful of times. The V and J genes are TRBV12-5 and TRBJ1-5; D is unclear. The CDR3 is 11 residues long. The V gene lost 5 bases and the J gene lost 4 bases, with 3 bases spanning the gap. Germline CDR1 and CDR2: LGHNT and FRNRAP. As DNA, the CDR3 is TGTGCTAGTGGTCCGAATCAGCCCCAGCATTTT. Amino acid sequence: CASGPNQPQHF. Full variable domain (rest looked up from reference TRBV12-5 and TRBJ1-5): DARVTQTPRHKVTEMGQEVTMRCQPILGHNTVFWYRQTMMQGLELLAYFRNRAPLDDSGMPKDRFSAEMPDATLATLKIQPSEPRDSAVYFCASGPNQPQHFGDGTRLSIL.

This clonotype was observed a handful of times. V and J are TRBV7-2 and TRBJ2-1; perhaps TRBD2 as D (6 bases). V was clipped by 6 bases and J by 9 bases, with 21 bases between them. Germline V gene lookup returns CDR1 SGHTA and CDR2 FQGNSA. CDR3 length: 15 residues. CDR3 in DNA: TGTGCCAGCAGGCCCGGGAGACTAGGAAGTAGTGAGCAGTTCTTC. Its translation is CASRPGRLGSSEQFF.

This clonotype was seen a few times. Mismatch with germline at one junction end may stem from a read error. The V gene is TRBV7-2, the J gene TRBJ2-5, with 7 bases identical to TRBD2. This CDR3 comprises 13 residues. In germline, CDR1 is SGHTA, CDR2 FQGNSA. Written as DNA, the CDR3 is TGTGCCAGCAGTTTAGCGGGCGAGGGGACCCAGTACTTC. As protein: CASSLAGEGTQYF. Combining the CDR3 with reference TRBV7-2 and TRBJ2-5 gives the whole variable domain GAGVSQSPSNKVTEKGKDVELRCDPISGHTALYWYRQSLGQGLEFLIYFQGNSAPDKSGLPSDRFSAERTGGSVSTLTIQRTQQEDSAVYLCASSLAGEGTQYFGPGTRLLVL.

Only a few counts were recorded for this clonotype. This chain joins TRBV29-1 and TRBJ2-1; the D call may be TRBD1 or TRBD2 (5 bases each). The CDR3 covers 13 residues. CDR1 is SQVTM and CDR2 is ANQGSEA in the germline V gene. The ends were cut back, 7 bases at V and 6 bases at J, with 16 bases in the middle. DNA of the CDR3: TGCAGCGGGACGGGACCCAACCTCAATGAGCAGTTCTTC. This translates into CSGTGPNLNEQFF.

The V call is TRBV7-2, the J call TRBJ1-2; possible D gene TRBD1, 5 bases. CDR1 and CDR2 (germline): SGHTA, FQGNSA. CDR3 length: 14 residues. Trimming cost V 11 bases and J 5 bases, with 21 bases left between them. The CDR3 here is CAGTPAGAIYGYTF. The CDR3 region has the DNA TGTGCCGGCACCCCCGCCGGGGCAATATATGGCTACACCTTC.

This chain connects TRBV6-1 to TRBJ2-5; 8 bases align to TRBD2. Germline CDR1 MNHNS, CDR2 SASEGT. V shed 7 bases and J 5 bases; nucleotides not matched to a gene: 15. This CDR3 contains 16 residues. DNA of the CDR3: TGTGCCAGCATCCCACCCCCGGGGGGGCCGTTCGAGACCCAGTACTTC. It is translated as CASIPPPGGPFETQYF.

The chain employs TRBV30 and TRBJ1-3, with D maybe TRBD1 (6 bases). The CDR3 is made up of 13 amino acids. CDR1 and CDR2 from the germline V gene are GTSNPN and SVGIG (reference sequence). V lost 4 bases, J lost 8 bases, and 15 bases lay in between. DNA for the CDR3: TGTGCCTGGACGCAGGGGTTCGGGGACACCATATATTTT. As protein: CAWTQGFGDTIYF.

DNA of the CDR3: TGTGCCAGCAGCCAAGACGGTCTAGCGGGGGGCGTTCGAGCCAAAAACATTCAGTACTTC. This gives the protein CASSQDGLAGGVRAKNIQYF. This chain links TRBV4-2 with TRBJ2-4, with 11 bases that match TRBD2. V gave up 0 bases and J gave up 0 bases; unmatched junction bases: 10. The V gene's germline CDR1 is LGHNA and CDR2 YNFKEQ. The CDR3 loop spans 20 amino acids.

This clonotype occurred a few times. V gene TRBV12-5 combines with J gene TRBJ2-1; weak D call: TRBD2 (7 bases). This CDR3 spans 16 amino acids. Per the germline V gene, CDR1 is LGHNT and CDR2 is FRNRAP. V lost 0 bases and J lost 5, with 14 bases in between. Here the CDR3 reads CASGLVHPRGHNEQFF. CDR3 DNA: TGTGCTAGTGGTTTGGTACACCCGCGGGGGCACAATGAGCAGTTCTTC.

V gene TRBV7-2 combines with J gene TRBJ1-1; 8 nucleotides agree with TRBD1. With 5 bases clipped from V and 1 base from J, the junction kept 6 bases outside the gene matches. CDR1 and CDR2 (germline): SGHTA, FQGNSA. CDR3 length: 15 residues. CDR3 in DNA: TGTGCCAGCAGCGCGCGACAGGGGTCGAACACTGAAGCTTTCTTT. Protein product: CASSARQGSNTEAFF.

This clonotype appeared a few times. The chain combines TRBV20-1 with TRBJ2-1, with D tentatively TRBD1 (5 bases). Trimming left V 8 bases short and J 0 bases short, with 14 bases between. The CDR3 runs to 14 residues. Germline V gives CDR1 DFQATT, CDR2 SNEGSKA (reference sequence). CDR3 loop: CSSSDRRSYNEQFF. CDR3 nucleotides: TGCAGTTCTTCCGACAGACGCTCCTACAATGAGCAGTTCTTC.

This clonotype came up once. The CDR3 reads CASSGGPGHSYEQYF. The CDR3 DNA reads as TGTGCCAGCAGCGGTGGCCCGGGACATTCCTACGAGCAGTACTTC. The rearrangement links TRBV5-5 to TRBJ2-5; possibly TRBD1 for D (6 bases). The J call may be wrong; the DNA end is better matched by TRBJ2-7. The germline CDR1 and CDR2 sequences are SGHKS and YYEKEE (reference sequence). The CDR3 runs 15 residues.

V and J are TRBV9 and TRBJ2-7, with 9 bases lining up with TRBD2. Gene TRBJ2-5 matches the end of the DNA better, so the J call may be wrong. Germline V lookup: CDR1 SGDLS, CDR2 YYNGEE. This CDR3 is 18 amino acids long. The CDR3 here is CASSQGIAGAPAQETQYF. The CDR3 coding sequence is TGTGCCAGCAGCCAAGGGATAGCGGGGGCACCGGCTCAAGAGACCCAGTACTTC.

This clonotype was counted many times. The chain has TRBV6-2 or TRBV6-3 and TRBJ2-1, with TRBD1 as a possible D gene (5 bases). The ends were cut back, 3 bases at V and 0 bases at J, with 9 bases in the middle. In germline, CDR1 is MNHEY, CDR2 SVGEGT. CDR3 size: 15 residues. Written as DNA, the CDR3 is TGTGCCAGCAGTTATGGTGACAGCTCCTACAATGAGCAGTTCTTC. Amino acid sequence: CASSYGDSSYNEQFF.

The chain couples TRBV7-2 to TRBJ2-5; D may be TRBD2 (5 bases). The V and J ends lost 1 base and 0 bases respectively, with 18 bases between them. In germline, CDR1 is SGHTA, CDR2 FQGNSA. The CDR3 length is 18 residues. The CDR3, as DNA: TGTGCCAGCAGCTTAGATGGAGCTTGGCGAGGGAACCAAGAGACCCAGTACTTC. Translation: CASSLDGAWRGNQETQYF.

The chain employs TRBV9 and TRBJ2-3; the D gene is possibly TRBD2 (5 bases). This CDR3 has 14 residues. The V end was cut by 0 bases, the J end by 6 bases, with 11 bases between. Germline CDR1 SGDLS, CDR2 YYNGEE. The CDR3 nucleotides read TGTGCCAGCAGCGTAGGGCGGGTCGCTGATACGCAGTATTTT. This encodes CASSVGRVADTQYF.

The rearrangement uses TRBV11-2 and TRBJ1-1; D perhaps matches TRBD1 (6 bases). This CDR3 spans 16 amino acids. CDR1 and CDR2 (germline): SGHAT, FQNNGV. V gave up 3 bases and J gave up 4 bases, with 18 bases separating them. The CDR3 DNA follows: TGTGCCAGCAGCTTCTGGACCACAGGGCTACCCACTGAAGCTTTCTTT. Translation: CASSFWTTGLPTEAFF.